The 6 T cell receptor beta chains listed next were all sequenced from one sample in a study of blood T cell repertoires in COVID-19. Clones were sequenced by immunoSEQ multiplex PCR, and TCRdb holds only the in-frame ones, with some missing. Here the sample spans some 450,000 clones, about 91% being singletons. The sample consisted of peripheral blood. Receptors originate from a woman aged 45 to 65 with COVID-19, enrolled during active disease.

In DNA, the CDR3 is TGTGCCAGCAGCCAATTTGCAACAGCTTATGAAGCTTTCTTT. Translation: CASSQFATAYEAFF. The chain combines TRBV3-1 (or the pseudogene TRBV3-2) with TRBJ1-1; no definite D call. V lost 2 bases to trimming and J lost 7 bases, with 14 bases between them. This CDR3 has 14 residues. The germline V gene has CDR1 LGHDT and CDR2 YNNKEL (reference sequence).

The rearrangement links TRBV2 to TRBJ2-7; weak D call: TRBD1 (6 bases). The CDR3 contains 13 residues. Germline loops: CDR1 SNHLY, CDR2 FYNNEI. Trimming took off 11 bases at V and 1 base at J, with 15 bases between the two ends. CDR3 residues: CAVPGHTSYEQYF. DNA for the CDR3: TGTGCCGTACCGGGACATACATCCTACGAGCAGTACTTC.

Written as DNA, the CDR3 is TGTGCCAGCTCACCTGGGACTCTCTTGAACACCGGGGAGCTGTTTTTT. Amino acid sequence: CASSPGTLLNTGELFF. The J gene is TRBJ2-2, the V gene TRBV18; a weak D match, TRBD2 (6 bases). Germline CDR1 KGHSH, CDR2 LQKENI. The V gene lost 3 bases and the J gene lost 1 base, with 12 bases spanning the gap. The CDR3 totals 16 residues. The variable domain in full, completed from reference TRBV18 and TRBJ2-2, reads NAGVMQNPRHLVRRRGQEARLRCSPMKGHSHVYWYRQLPEEGLKFMVYLQKENIIDESGMPKERFSAEFPKEGPSILRIQQVVRGDSAAYFCASSPGTLLNTGELFFGEGSRLTVL.

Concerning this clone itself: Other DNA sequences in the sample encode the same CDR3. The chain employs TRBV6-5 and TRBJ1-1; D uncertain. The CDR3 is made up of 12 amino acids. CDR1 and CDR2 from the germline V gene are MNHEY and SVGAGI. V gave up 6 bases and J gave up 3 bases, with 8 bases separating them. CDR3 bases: TGTGCCAGCAGCCCAGGATACACTGAAGCTTTCTTT. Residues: CASSPGYTEAFF.

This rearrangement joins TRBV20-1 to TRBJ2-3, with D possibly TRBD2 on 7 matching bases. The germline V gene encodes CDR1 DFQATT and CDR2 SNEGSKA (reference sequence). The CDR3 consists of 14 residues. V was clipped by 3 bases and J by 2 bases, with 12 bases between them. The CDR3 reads CSASGGGSTDTQYF. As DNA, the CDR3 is TGCAGTGCTAGTGGCGGGGGCTCCACAGATACGCAGTATTTT.

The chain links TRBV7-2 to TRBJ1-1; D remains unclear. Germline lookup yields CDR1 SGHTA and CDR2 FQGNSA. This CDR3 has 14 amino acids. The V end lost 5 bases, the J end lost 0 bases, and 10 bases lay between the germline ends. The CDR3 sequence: CASSLSSVNTEAFF. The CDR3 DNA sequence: TGTGCCAGCAGCCTTAGTTCGGTGAACACTGAAGCTTTCTTT.